This TCR beta chain stems from a study of blood T cell repertoires in COVID-19. Study information: Samples representing acute and convalescent COVID-19 were sourced from the United States, Italy and Spain.

This clone was observed a few times. The sample holds other DNA sequences that translate to the same CDR3. There are 13 residues in the CDR3. J gave up 7 bases and V 6 bases, and 8 bases lay outside the gene matches. Germline CDR1 reads LNHDA; CDR2 reads SQIVND (reference sequence). Generated by immunoSEQ multiplex PCR, the TCRdb table keeps only in-frame clones and is missing some. The profile shows about 380,000 clones, about four fifths of them singletons. The source of this sequence is a human donor with acute or convalescent COVID-19. The donor label of this sample is uncertain. The material sequenced was peripheral blood. The rearrangement joins TRBV19 to TRBJ1-2; TRBD1 matches 7 bases. The CDR3 loop reads CASSPTGYGGYTF. The DNA of the CDR3 is TGTGCCAGTAGCCCGACAGGGTACGGTGGCTACACCTTC.